This T cell receptor beta chain was captured in a study of T cell responses to AZD1222 COVID-19 vaccine. The study's findings and limits: Spike-specific TCR breadth rose after two AZD1222 doses, and depth rose as well. Spike regions recognized by vaccine-associated CD4 TCRs spanned the protein, led by 160-218 and 743-854. In a largely white British group with more females than males, clonal diversity was possibly underestimated. No repertoire was sampled before or during the peak T cell response, only after it.

The CDR3 loop spans 14 amino acids. Trimming took off 3 bases at V and 0 bases at J, with 9 bases between the two ends. Looked up from germline, CDR1 is SGHTA and CDR2 is FQGNSA. Using immunoSEQ multiplex PCR, the repertoire was profiled, and TCRdb retains in-frame clones only, with some absent. Of about 150,000 clones listed, 90% to 95% are singletons. On this clone itself: Its specificity is unknown.

Sequencing was performed on peripheral blood, taken on day 0 of AZD1222 vaccination. This chain uses TRBV7-2 with TRBJ2-7; D remains ambiguous. This receptor was identified in an adult in good health. As DNA, the CDR3 is TGTGCCAGCAGCTTTCTTGGCGCCTCCTACGAGCAGTACTTC. It codes for CASSFLGASYEQYF.